The clone carrying this T cell receptor beta chain was seen at least ten times. The antigen is not known. The sample comes from a study of regulatory T cells in long-lasting Graves disease. Findings and limits, study-wide: Possibly, accuracy suffered from the small sample size. More public clonotypes were shared by persistent patients (about 2,700) than by new patients (approximately 1,000).

Time point reported: persistent/refractory GD, antithyroid drugs over 5 years with positive TRAb. RNA isolated from PBMCs was used to make the TCR library. In building TCR beta libraries, iRepertoire HTBI primers were used together with Arm-PCR of CDR3 regions. MiXCR, applied by TCRdb to the multiplex PCR reads, yields one record per CDR3 protein. This table holds 450,000 or so distinct CDR3 sequences, less than 25% found once. The germline gives CDR1 MNHEY, CDR2 SVGAGI. The V end was cut by 2 bases, the J end by 0 bases, with 11 bases between. The CDR3 is made up of 15 amino acids. The chain employs TRBV6-5 and TRBJ2-7; a weak D match, TRBD2 (5 bases). The input for sequencing was peripheral blood mononuclear cells (PBMCs), taken when the disease was refractory, from a patient treated with antithyroid drugs. The receptor was isolated from a female donor with Graves disease. CDR3 nucleotide sequence: TGTGCCAGCAGTTACACGAGGGCTTCCTCCTACGAGCAGTACTTC. Its protein product is CASSYTRASSYEQYF.